In its sample, the clone carrying this TCR beta chain was seen once. The data stem from a study of blood T cell repertoires in COVID-19. The CDR3 runs 15 residues. Germline-derived CDR1 and CDR2 are LGHNT and FRNRAP. Trimming pared 1 base from V and 4 bases from J, leaving 11 bases between. Sequenced by immunoSEQ multiplex PCR; TCRdb stores in-frame clones only, minus some. Counted here are about 20,000 clones, under 95% occurring once; the ten biggest clones make up 15% to 20%. The genes are TRBV12-5 and TRBJ1-5; D remains ambiguous. The sequenced material came from peripheral blood. This TCR was sampled from a human donor in a cohort sampled during active COVID-19. The CDR3 protein is CASGLGLGENQPQHF. CDR3 DNA: TGTGCTAGTGGTTTGGGCTTGGGAGAGAATCAGCCCCAGCATTTT.